These 32 T cell receptor beta chains came from one sample sequenced in a study of blood T cell repertoires in COVID-19. Data came from immunoSEQ multiplex PCR; TCRdb stores just in-frame clones and leaves some out. The table lists under 150,000 clones, about 75% of them singletons. The sample comprised peripheral blood. The receptors shown here come from an elderly man with acute or convalescent COVID-19.

The sample holds one count of this clone. The V gene is TRBV5-6, the J gene TRBJ2-7; TRBD1 matches at 10 bases. V shed 4 bases and J 4 bases; nucleotides not matched to a gene: 5. From germline, CDR1 is SGHDT and CDR2 YYEEEE. The CDR3 length is 14 residues. This CDR3 is CASSPPGQGYEQYF. The CDR3 DNA is TGTGCCAGCAGCCCTCCGGGACAGGGGTACGAGCAGTACTTC.

The chain has TRBV18 and TRBJ1-3, with no clear D. V dropped 2 bases and J dropped 0 bases, with 5 bases sitting between them. CDR1 is KGHSH and CDR2 is LQKENI in the germline V gene. CDR3 length: 14 amino acids. The CDR3 nucleotides read TGTGCCAGCTCACCAAGAGACTCTGGAAACACCATATATTTT. Translation: CASSPRDSGNTIYF.

The chain employs TRBV28 and TRBJ2-2, with TRBD1 identical over 7 bases. CDR3 length equals 14 residues. The V segment lost 6 bases and the J segment 1 base; nucleotides outside the gene matches: 2. Germline assignment: CDR1 MDHEN and CDR2 SYDVKM. As DNA, the CDR3 is TGTGCCAGCAGGCCAGGGGGGAACACCGGGGAGCTGTTTTTT. It translates to CASRPGGNTGELFF.

The J gene is TRBJ2-5, the V gene TRBV18; a possible D gene is TRBD2 (5 bases). This CDR3 has 14 amino acids. V was pared by 2 bases and J by 4 bases, with 11 bases between. The germline V gene has CDR1 KGHSH and CDR2 LQKENI. CDR3 sequence (DNA): TGTGCCAGCTCACCAAATCTAGCTGCAGAGACCCAGTACTTC. Encoded protein: CASSPNLAAETQYF.

The J gene is TRBJ2-3, the V gene TRBV6-5; the D gene is possibly TRBD1 (5 bases). This CDR3 has 14 residues. Trimming left V 2 bases short and J 3 bases short, with 9 bases between. Per the germline V gene, CDR1 is MNHEY and CDR2 is SVGAGI. The DNA for the CDR3 is TGTGCCAGCAGTTACACTGGACAAACAGATACGCAGTATTTT. Residues: CASSYTGQTDTQYF.

The chain has TRBV7-9 and TRBJ2-7; D not resolved. Deletions cut 5 bases from V and 2 bases from J, with 13 bases between. Germline V gene sequence: CDR1 SEHNR, CDR2 FQNEAQ (reference sequence). The length of the CDR3 is 14 residues. CDR3 in DNA: TGTGCCAGCAGCGGCGGTCAGATACCCTACGAGCAGTACTTC. Amino acid sequence: CASSGGQIPYEQYF.

The chain carries TRBV7-2 and TRBJ2-1; 10 bases line up with TRBD2. The CDR3 is 16 amino acids. J gave up 3 bases and V 5 bases, and 7 bases lay outside the gene matches. Germline CDR1 SGHTA, CDR2 FQGNSA. The CDR3 protein is CASSPMTSGFYNEQFF. CDR3 nucleotides: TGTGCCAGCAGCCCGATGACTAGCGGGTTCTACAATGAGCAGTTCTTC.

The chain employs TRBV2 and TRBJ1-1; D perhaps matches TRBD1 (6 bases). This CDR3 comprises 14 residues. V lost 9 bases and J 0 bases, leaving 14 bases between the germline ends. Per germline, CDR1 SNHLY and CDR2 FYNNEI. In DNA, the CDR3 is TGTGCCAGTTTACAGGGTACTATGAACACTGAAGCTTTCTTT. Its translation: CASLQGTMNTEAFF.

The chain uses TRBV9 and TRBJ2-3; D might be TRBD2 (6 bases). Germline CDR1 and CDR2: SGDLS and YYNGEE. The CDR3 contains 14 residues. Between the trimmed V and J ends, which lost 4 bases and 2 bases, there was a span of 11 bases. The CDR3 reads CASSPTGDTDTQYF. The DNA for the CDR3 is TGTGCCAGCAGCCCCACGGGGGACACAGATACGCAGTATTTT.

V usage is TRBV5-4 and J usage is TRBJ2-1, with TRBD2 identical over 13 bases. CDR1 is SGHNT and CDR2 is YYREEE in the germline V gene (reference sequence). The CDR3 is 17 residues long. V gave up 4 bases and J gave up 2 bases; unmatched junction bases: 6. CDR3 residues: CASSTGTSGATYNEQFF. CDR3 bases: TGTGCCAGCAGCACCGGGACTAGCGGGGCTACCTACAATGAGCAGTTCTTC.

The chain carries TRBV6-6 and TRBJ2-7, with 8 bases that match TRBD1. Germline V lookup: CDR1 MNHNY, CDR2 SVGAGI (reference sequence). V lost 5 bases and J lost 4; bases outside the gene matches: 7. The CDR3 consists of 14 residues. As DNA, the CDR3 is TGTGCCAGCAGTCCTAGACAGGGGCCATACGAGCAGTACTTC. This sequence encodes CASSPRQGPYEQYF.

The chain is built from TRBV5-5 and TRBJ2-2; 7 bases map to TRBD1. CDR3 length equals 14 residues. Germline CDR1 reads SGHKS; CDR2 reads YYEKEE (reference sequence). Trimming cost V 4 bases and J 6 bases; bases outside gene matches: 6. The CDR3 is CASSHRGQSGELFF. CDR3 coding DNA: TGTGCCAGCAGCCACAGGGGACAATCCGGGGAGCTGTTTTTT.

The V and J genes are TRBV30 and TRBJ1-1, with no clear D. The CDR3 has 14 amino acids. Germline V gene data show CDR1 as GTSNPN and CDR2 as SVGIG (reference sequence). V was clipped by 2 bases and J by 6 bases, with 16 bases between them. CDR3 in DNA: TGTGCCTGGAGTAAAGGAGGGCCGAGCGCTGAAGCTTTCTTT. Translation: CAWSKGGPSAEAFF.

J is TRBJ2-5 and V is TRBV7-2; D is ambiguous. V gave up 6 bases and J gave up 5 bases, with 13 bases separating them. Looked up from germline, CDR1 is SGHTA and CDR2 is FQGNSA. The CDR3 runs 13 residues. For the CDR3, the DNA is TGTGCCAGCAGGCCGAACATCGGGGAGACCCAGTACTTC. Translated: CASRPNIGETQYF.

The CDR3: CASSAAGEGYTF. CDR3 DNA: TGTGCCAGCAGTGCCGCGGGGGAAGGCTACACCTTC. The chain is built from TRBV6-6 and TRBJ1-2; D is perhaps TRBD1 (5 bases). This CDR3 has 12 residues. Germline V lookup: CDR1 MNHNY, CDR2 SVGAGI (reference sequence). Deletions cut 5 bases from V and 8 bases from J, with 12 bases between.

The chain has TRBV3-1 (or the pseudogene TRBV3-2) and TRBJ2-3, with 7 positions matching TRBD2. The CDR3 contains 15 residues. Germline CDR1 and CDR2: LGHDT and YNNKEL (reference sequence). V lost 3 bases, J lost 1 base, and 4 bases stayed unmatched. In DNA, the CDR3 is TGTGCCAGCAGCCAGGGCGGGGGACGCACAGATACGCAGTATTTT. Amino acids: CASSQGGGRTDTQYF.

The J gene is TRBJ2-1, the V gene TRBV11-2, with D perhaps matching TRBD1 (5 bases). V was shortened by 2 bases and J by 11 bases, with 13 bases between the two germline ends. The CDR3 runs 13 residues. Germline CDR1 and CDR2: SGHAT and FQNNGV. CDR3 loop: CASSLPGIHKQFF. The CDR3 DNA sequence: TGTGCCAGCAGCTTACCAGGGATTCACAAGCAGTTCTTC. The full variable domain, rest sourced from reference TRBV11-2 and TRBJ2-1, is EAGVAQSPRYKIIEKRQSVAFWCNPISGHATLYWYQQILGQGPKLLIQFQNNGVVDDSQLPKDRFSAERLKGVDSTLKIQPAKLEDSAVYLCASSLPGIHKQFFGPGTRLTVL.

The DNA for the CDR3 is TGTGCCAGTACCCGGACTAGCGGGGGGGCTTCCTACAATGAGCAGTTCTTC. Its translation: CASTRTSGGASYNEQFF. The chain joins TRBV19 to TRBJ2-1, with 15 bases lining up with TRBD2. V lost 7 bases to trimming and J lost 1 base; unmatched junction nucleotides: 5. The CDR3 loop spans 17 amino acids. Germline V gene data show CDR1 as LNHDA and CDR2 as SQIVND (reference sequence).

The chain couples TRBV11-1 to TRBJ2-1; 11 bases align to TRBD1. Germline trimming cut 3 bases from V and 3 bases from J; bases unmatched to any gene: 1. The CDR3 runs to 15 residues. Germline CDR1 is SGHAT and CDR2 is FQDESV (reference sequence). The CDR3 region is CASSFGTGGYNEQFF. CDR3 sequence (DNA): TGTGCCAGCAGCTTCGGGACAGGGGGCTACAATGAGCAGTTCTTC.

This clone occurred a few times. Within the sample, other DNA sequences also encode this same CDR3. The rearrangement uses TRBV9 and TRBJ2-7, with D perhaps TRBD2 (7 bases). This CDR3 is 15 amino acids long. Germline V CDR1 and CDR2: SGDLS, YYNGEE. The V end was cut by 0 bases, the J end by 4 bases, with 14 bases between. CDR3 DNA: TGTGCCAGCAGCGTAGGGACCGGGGGGCTTTACGAGCAGTACTTC. It encodes CASSVGTGGLYEQYF.

J is TRBJ2-1 and V is TRBV7-7; TRBD1 might be the D (5 bases). Per the germline V gene, CDR1 is SSHAT and CDR2 is FNYEAQ (reference sequence). Trimming removed 1 base from V and 6 bases from J, with 7 bases in between. This CDR3 region has 13 residues. CDR3 DNA sequence: TGTGCCAGCAGCTTAGGACAGTTCAATGAGCAGTTCTTC. Translating gives CASSLGQFNEQFF.

The gene calls are TRBV2 and TRBJ1-1; no clear D. CDR1 is SNHLY and CDR2 is FYNNEI in the germline V gene. Deletions cut 6 bases from V and 6 bases from J, with 17 bases between. The CDR3 length is 14 residues. The CDR3: CASRMYSTKSEAFF. The CDR3 coding sequence is TGTGCCAGCAGGATGTATAGCACGAAGTCTGAAGCTTTCTTT.

The chain is built from TRBV7-2 and TRBJ2-1; D may be TRBD2 (6 bases). Germline CDR1 and CDR2: SGHTA and FQGNSA. The CDR3 contains 14 residues. The V end lost 2 bases, the J end lost 7 bases, and 12 bases lay between the germline ends. CDR3 sequence (DNA): TGTGCCAGCAGCTTATCCCCAGGGAGGAATGAGCAGTTCTTC. This encodes CASSLSPGRNEQFF.

The rearrangement joins TRBV5-4 to TRBJ2-7; D possibly corresponds to TRBD2 (7 bases). The V end was cut by 4 bases, the J end by 2 bases, with 19 bases between. This CDR3 is 16 amino acids long. Germline CDR1 SGHNT, CDR2 YYREEE (reference sequence). CDR3 bases: TGTGCCAGCAGCCCCGACGGGGGGCGGAAGCCCTACGAGCAGTACTTC. Amino acids: CASSPDGGRKPYEQYF.

Comments on this clone: A read error may produce the germline difference seen at one junction end. The gene calls are TRBV2 and TRBJ1-1; 7 bases agree with TRBD1. The germline CDR1 and CDR2 sequences are SNHLY and FYNNEI. The CDR3 covers 11 residues. The CDR3 sequence: CADRENAEAFF. DNA of the CDR3: TGTGCAGACAGGGAGAACGCTGAAGCTTTCTTT.

V gene TRBV7-2 combines with J gene TRBJ2-3; unclear D gene. Trimming shortened V by 1 base and J by 0 bases, and 11 bases separated the two germline ends. Germline V gene sequence: CDR1 SGHTA, CDR2 FQGNSA. This CDR3 comprises 16 residues. The CDR3 DNA is TGTGCCAGCAGCTTAGGCAGGTACCTTAGCACAGATACGCAGTATTTT. Translating it yields CASSLGRYLSTDTQYF.

This sequence joins TRBV18 and TRBJ2-7, with 7 bases identical to TRBD1. J gave up 2 bases and V 3 bases, and 7 bases lay outside the gene matches. Germline CDR1 KGHSH, CDR2 LQKENI. The CDR3 length is 15 residues. CDR3 amino acids: CASSPGTALTYEQYF. The CDR3 coding sequence is TGTGCCAGCTCACCTGGGACAGCCCTTACCTACGAGCAGTACTTC.

A few counts support this clone. This sequence joins TRBV15 and TRBJ1-1; D is unresolved. The ends were cut back, 0 bases at V and 9 bases at J, with 11 bases in the middle. The CDR3 length is 13 residues. Germline-derived CDR1 and CDR2 are LNHNV and YYDKDF (reference sequence). CDR3 bases: TGTGCCACCAGCAGAGAGGTGGGCAGGAAAGCTTTCTTT. Translation gives CATSREVGRKAFF.

The gene calls are TRBV6-1 and TRBJ1-1; 7 bases align to TRBD1. The CDR3 runs 13 residues. V trimming: 2 bases; J trimming: 5 bases; junction bases outside the gene matches: 2. The germline V gene has CDR1 MNHNS and CDR2 SASEGT. The CDR3 loop is CASSEWDRTEAFF. As DNA, the CDR3 is TGTGCCAGCAGTGAATGGGACAGAACTGAAGCTTTCTTT.

The chain is built from TRBV7-8 and TRBJ2-6, with 8 bases that match TRBD2. Germline CDR1 and CDR2: SGHVS and FQNEAQ. The CDR3 extends over 18 amino acids. The ends lost 0 bases at V and 0 bases at J; junction bases unmatched: 4. Here the CDR3 reads CASSLARGALSGANVLTF. The DNA of the CDR3 is TGTGCCAGCAGCTTAGCGCGGGGGGCTCTCTCTGGGGCCAACGTCCTGACTTTC.

V usage is TRBV10-2 and J usage is TRBJ2-1; TRBD1 might be the D (6 bases). Trimming took off 6 bases at V and 6 bases at J, with 15 bases between the two ends. Germline V lookup: CDR1 WSHSY, CDR2 SAAADI. The CDR3 totals 14 residues. CDR3 residues: CASRLTGGVNEQFF. The CDR3 nucleotides are TGCGCCAGCAGATTGACAGGTGGGGTCAATGAGCAGTTCTTC.

The rearrangement uses TRBV9 and TRBJ2-1; the D gene is possibly TRBD1 (5 bases). The CDR3 totals 15 residues. From germline, CDR1 is SGDLS and CDR2 YYNGEE. Trimming took 2 bases from V and 0 from J, leaving 9 bases between them. This CDR3 is CASSVGQSSYNEQFF. The CDR3 region has the DNA TGTGCCAGCAGCGTGGGGCAGAGCTCCTACAATGAGCAGTTCTTC.